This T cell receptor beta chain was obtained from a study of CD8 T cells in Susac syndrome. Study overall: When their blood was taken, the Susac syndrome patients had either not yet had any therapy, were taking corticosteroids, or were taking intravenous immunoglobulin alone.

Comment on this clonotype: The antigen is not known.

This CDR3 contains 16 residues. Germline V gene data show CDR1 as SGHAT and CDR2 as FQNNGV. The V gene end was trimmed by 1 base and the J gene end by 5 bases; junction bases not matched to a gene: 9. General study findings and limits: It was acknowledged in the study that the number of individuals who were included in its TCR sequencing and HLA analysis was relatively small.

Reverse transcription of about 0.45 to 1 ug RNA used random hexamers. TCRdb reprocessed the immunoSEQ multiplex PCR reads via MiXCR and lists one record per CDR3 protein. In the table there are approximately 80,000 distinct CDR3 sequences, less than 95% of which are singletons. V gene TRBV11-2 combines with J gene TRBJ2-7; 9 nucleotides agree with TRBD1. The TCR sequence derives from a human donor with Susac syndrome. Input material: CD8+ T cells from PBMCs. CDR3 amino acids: CASSLVGTGFFNEQYF. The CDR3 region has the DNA TGTGCCAGCAGCTTAGTGGGGACAGGGTTTTTCAACGAGCAGTACTTC.